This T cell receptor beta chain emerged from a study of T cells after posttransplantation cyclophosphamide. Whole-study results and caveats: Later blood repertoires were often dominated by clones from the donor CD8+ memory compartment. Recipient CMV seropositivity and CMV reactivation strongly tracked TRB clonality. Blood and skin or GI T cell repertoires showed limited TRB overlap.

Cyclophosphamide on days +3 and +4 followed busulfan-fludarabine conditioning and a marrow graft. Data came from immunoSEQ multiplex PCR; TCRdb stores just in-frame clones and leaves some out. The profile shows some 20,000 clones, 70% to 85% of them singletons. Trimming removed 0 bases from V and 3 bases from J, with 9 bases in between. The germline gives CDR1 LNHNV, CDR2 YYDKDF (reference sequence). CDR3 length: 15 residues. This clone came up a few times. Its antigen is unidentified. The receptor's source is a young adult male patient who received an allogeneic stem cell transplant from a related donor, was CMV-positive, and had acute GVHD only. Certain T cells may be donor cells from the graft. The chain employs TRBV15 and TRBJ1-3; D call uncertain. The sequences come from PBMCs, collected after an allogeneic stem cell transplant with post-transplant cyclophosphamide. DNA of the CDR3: TGTGCCACCAGCAGAGATCGGGGATTTGGAAACACCATATATTTT. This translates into CATSRDRGFGNTIYF.